Below are 30 T cell receptor beta chains sequenced from a single sample in a study of T cell changes during pregnancy in multiple sclerosis. Using immunoSEQ multiplex PCR, the repertoire was profiled, and TCRdb retains in-frame clones only, with some absent. The data hold roughly 75,000 clones, with 89% observed a single time. Specimen: peripheral blood, collected before pregnancy. The receptors come from a female donor with multiple sclerosis, enrolled in a pregnancy study.

The gene calls are TRBV30 and TRBJ1-5; D gene unclear. V lost 0 bases and J lost 7, with 7 bases in between. In germline, CDR1 is GTSNPN, CDR2 SVGIG (reference sequence). The CDR3 consists of 12 residues. CDR3 in amino acids: CAWSVLRQPQHF. CDR3 coding DNA: TGTGCCTGGAGTGTACTCCGCCAGCCCCAGCATTTT.

CDR3 residues: CASTRGTEAFF. The CDR3 DNA follows: TGTGCCAGCACAAGGGGCACTGAAGCTTTCTTT. This chain joins TRBV19 and TRBJ1-1; weak D call: TRBD1 (5 bases). CDR1 is LNHDA and CDR2 is SQIVND in the germline V gene (reference sequence). The V end lost 9 bases, the J end lost 4 bases, and 9 bases lay between the germline ends. There are 11 residues in the CDR3.

The J gene is TRBJ2-5, the V gene TRBV4-3; tentatively, D is TRBD1 (5 bases). The V and J ends lost 0 bases and 3 bases respectively, with 11 bases between them. The germline V gene encodes CDR1 LGHNA and CDR2 YSLEER. The CDR3 sequence is 15 residues long. The CDR3 DNA is TGCGCCAGCAGCCAAGATATCGGCAGGGAAGAGACCCAGTACTTC. This gives the protein CASSQDIGREETQYF.

This chain links TRBV7-2 with TRBJ2-3, with TRBD2 identical over 7 bases. Per germline, CDR1 SGHTA and CDR2 FQGNSA. Trimming at V came to 1 base and at J to 6 bases, leaving 13 bases not matched to a gene. The CDR3 is 17 amino acids. The CDR3 is CASSLERASGATDTQYF. CDR3 sequence (DNA): TGTGCCAGCAGCTTAGAGCGGGCTAGCGGAGCTACGGATACGCAGTATTTT.

The J gene is TRBJ2-7, the V gene TRBV2, with a possible D match to TRBD2 (6 bases). The CDR3 covers 14 residues. V was shortened by 5 bases and J by 3 bases, with 14 bases between the two germline ends. The germline V gene has CDR1 SNHLY and CDR2 FYNNEI. CDR3 region: CASSPGLQVYEQYF. The CDR3 coding sequence is TGTGCCAGCAGTCCGGGACTCCAGGTCTACGAGCAGTACTTC.

The V gene is TRBV19, the J gene TRBJ2-3, with TRBD2 matching over 7 bases. V dropped 7 bases and J dropped 4; count of bases not matched to a gene: 5. CDR3 length equals 13 residues. Germline assignment: CDR1 LNHDA and CDR2 SQIVND (reference sequence). The CDR3 region is CASKASGPDTQYF. CDR3 sequence (DNA): TGTGCCAGTAAGGCTAGCGGACCAGATACGCAGTATTTT.

This chain links TRBV25-1 with TRBJ2-1; D might be TRBD1 (5 bases). Germline-derived CDR1 and CDR2 are MGHDK and SYGVNS. Between the trimmed V and J ends, which lost 3 bases and 0 bases, there was a span of 9 bases. The CDR3 totals 15 residues. This chain's CDR3 is CASSDWTISYNEQFF. In nucleotides, the CDR3 is TGTGCCAGCAGTGATTGGACAATCTCCTACAATGAGCAGTTCTTC.

The chain carries TRBV15 and TRBJ2-6, with 7 bases aligning to TRBD1. Germline V gene data show CDR1 as LNHNV and CDR2 as YYDKDF (reference sequence). After removal of 0 bases from V and 0 bases from J, the junction contained 5 bases not matched to a gene. This CDR3 region has 18 residues. CDR3 region: CATSREGTALSGANVLTF. The DNA for the CDR3 is TGTGCCACCAGCAGAGAAGGGACAGCGCTCTCTGGGGCCAACGTCCTGACTTTC. The full variable domain, in which reference TRBV15 and TRBJ2-6 provide the parts outside the CDR3, is DAMVIQNPRYQVTQFGKPVTLSCSQTLNHNVMYWYQQKSSQAPKLLFHYYDKDFNNEADTPDNFQSRRPNTSFCFLDIRSPGLGDTAMYLCATSREGTALSGANVLTFGAGSRLTVL.

This clone was picked up one time. The chain joins TRBV18 to TRBJ1-5; 10 nucleotides align to TRBD1. J lost 5 bases, V lost 3 bases, and 4 bases had no gene match. The CDR3 extends over 15 amino acids. Germline lookup yields CDR1 KGHSH and CDR2 LQKENI. The CDR3 here is CASSPIGQGDQPQHF. Written as DNA, the CDR3 is TGTGCCAGCTCACCTATTGGACAGGGGGATCAGCCCCAGCATTTT.

This chain connects TRBV7-3 to TRBJ2-3, with no clear D. Trimming cost V 4 bases and J 8 bases, with 10 bases left between them. This CDR3 is built from 12 residues. The V gene's germline CDR1 is SGHTA and CDR2 FQGTGA. In DNA form, the CDR3 reads TGTGCCAGCAGCTACAGTACCCGTACGCAGTATTTT. Protein sequence: CASSYSTRTQYF.

The J gene is TRBJ2-5, the V gene TRBV28; the D gene is possibly TRBD1 (6 bases). Trimming shortened V by 3 bases and J by 4 bases, and 9 bases separated the two germline ends. The CDR3 length is 13 residues. Germline-derived CDR1 and CDR2 are MDHEN and SYDVKM. Written as DNA, the CDR3 is TGTGCCAGCAGTTTCAGAGGGGGAGAGACCCAGTACTTC. Translated: CASSFRGGETQYF.

The chain carries TRBV5-4 and TRBJ2-6, with no clear D. CDR3 length: 16 residues. Germline V gene sequence: CDR1 SGHNT, CDR2 YYREEE (reference sequence). Trimming removed 4 bases at V and 0 bases at J, with 11 bases between. The CDR3 sequence is CASSGPSSSGANVLTF. The CDR3 DNA reads TGTGCCAGCAGCGGGCCCTCAAGCTCTGGGGCCAACGTCCTGACTTTC. Looking up the rest from reference TRBV5-4 and TRBJ2-6 gives the full variable domain: ETGVTQSPTHLIKTRGQQVTLRCSSQSGHNTVSWYQQALGQGPQFIFQYYREEENGRGNFPPRFSGLQFPNYSSELNVNALELDDSALYLCASSGPSSSGANVLTFGAGSRLTVL.

This sequence joins TRBV7-8 and TRBJ1-2, with D uncertain. The CDR3 totals 14 residues. V lost 5 bases and J lost 2, with 12 bases in between. Germline V gene lookup returns CDR1 SGHVS and CDR2 FQNEAQ. CDR3 loop: CASSPTTGNYGYTF. In DNA, the CDR3 is TGTGCCAGCAGCCCCACCACGGGGAACTATGGCTACACCTTC.

The chain carries TRBV11-2 and TRBJ2-6, with TRBD2 as a possible D gene (6 bases). The V gene lost 5 bases and the J gene lost 0 bases, with 17 bases spanning the gap. The CDR3 has 18 residues. The germline V gene encodes CDR1 SGHAT and CDR2 FQNNGV. In DNA form, the CDR3 reads TGTGCCAGCAGCAGTATCCGGGACTTAAGCTCTGGGGCCAACGTCCTGACTTTC. This codes for CASSSIRDLSSGANVLTF.

This clone has just one count. The chain joins TRBV5-1 to TRBJ1-2; a possible D gene is TRBD1 (6 bases). The germline V and J ends were trimmed by 1 base and 6 bases, with 13 bases remaining between them. Germline V gene sequence: CDR1 SGHRS, CDR2 YFSETQ. The CDR3 runs to 14 residues. The CDR3 nucleotides are TGCGCCAGCAGCTTGTTTGGGGGCGGAGATGGCTACACCTTC. This sequence encodes CASSLFGGGDGYTF.

This clone was found once. The chain carries TRBV6-5 and TRBJ1-2, with a tentative D call TRBD1 (5 bases). The CDR3 is 13 residues long. Trimming removed 0 bases at V and 8 bases at J, with 10 bases between. Germline loops: CDR1 MNHEY, CDR2 SVGAGI. The CDR3 loop is CASSYSRGRGYTF. CDR3 sequence (DNA): TGTGCCAGCAGTTACTCTAGGGGCAGGGGCTACACCTTC.

V and J are TRBV7-9 and TRBJ2-2; TRBD1 matches at 10 bases. Per germline, CDR1 SEHNR and CDR2 FQNEAQ (reference sequence). The CDR3 contains 16 residues. V shed 4 bases, J shed 5 bases, and the junction held 7 bases outside the gene matches. In nucleotides, the CDR3 is TGTGCCAGCAGCTCTTCGCCGGGACAGGGGACCGGGGAGCTGTTTTTT. Protein product: CASSSSPGQGTGELFF.

The V call is TRBV21-1, the J call TRBJ2-7; the listed D gene, TRBD2, was not tested against the DNA. TRBV21-1 is shown as a pseudogene. This CDR3 has 13 amino acids. The CDR3 protein is CASGGGISYEQYF. In DNA form, the CDR3 reads TGTGCCAGCGGGGGGGGAATCTCCTACGAGCAGTACTTC.

This chain links TRBV16 with TRBJ1-1, with D possibly being TRBD1 (5 bases). The CDR3 covers 15 residues. The V and J ends lost 4 bases and 1 base respectively, with 13 bases between them. Per the germline V gene, CDR1 is KGHSY and CDR2 is FQNENV. The CDR3 sequence is CASSRKGRENTEAFF. The CDR3 nucleotides read TGTGCCAGCAGCCGCAAAGGCAGGGAGAACACTGAAGCTTTCTTT. The variable domain in full, with the rest retrieved from reference TRBV16 and TRBJ1-1, is GEEVAQTPKHLVRGEGQKAKLYCAPIKGHSYVFWYQQVLKNEFKFLISFQNENVFDETGMPKERFSAKCLPNSPCSLEIQATKLEDSAVYFCASSRKGRENTEAFFGQGTRLTVV.

The chain is built from TRBV6-6 and TRBJ1-3; 8 nucleotides match TRBD1. Trimming removed 7 bases from V and 2 bases from J; junction bases left unmatched: 7. The germline V gene encodes CDR1 MNHNY and CDR2 SVGAGI (reference sequence). This CDR3 has 15 amino acids. The CDR3 spells CASTLDRAAGNTIYF. The CDR3 DNA reads as TGTGCCAGCACCCTGGACAGGGCGGCTGGAAACACCATATATTTT.

The chain employs TRBV5-6 and TRBJ1-5; 8 bases map to TRBD1. CDR3 length: 15 residues. Germline values: CDR1 SGHDT, CDR2 YYEEEE. J gave up 3 bases and V 3 bases, and 5 bases lay outside the gene matches. CDR3 sequence: CASSSRDRFNQPQHF. The CDR3 coding sequence is TGTGCCAGCAGCTCCCGGGACAGGTTCAATCAGCCCCAGCATTTT.

The gene calls are TRBV7-3 and TRBJ2-1; 7 nucleotides align to TRBD2. Germline V CDR1 and CDR2: SGHTA, FQGTGA. Losses at the gene ends were 5 bases for V and 4 bases for J; bases not matched to a gene: 8. There are 15 residues in the CDR3. CDR3 sequence: CASSESGDPYNEQFF. CDR3 in DNA: TGTGCCAGCAGCGAAAGCGGGGACCCATACAATGAGCAGTTCTTC.

This clone was observed a few times. The chain couples TRBV6-5 to TRBJ1-2, with 8 bases lining up with TRBD1. Germline values: CDR1 MNHEY, CDR2 SVGAGI. The length of the CDR3 is 14 residues. With V trimmed by 4 bases and J by 3 bases, 4 bases remained unmatched. The CDR3 spells CASSWEQGDYGYTF. In nucleotides, the CDR3 is TGTGCCAGCAGTTGGGAACAGGGGGACTATGGCTACACCTTC.

The V and J genes are TRBV6-1 and TRBJ2-4, with TRBD1 as a possible D gene (6 bases). CDR3 length equals 14 residues. Trimming pared 6 bases from V and 1 base from J, leaving 10 bases between. Per germline, CDR1 MNHNS and CDR2 SASEGT. The CDR3, as DNA: TGTGCCAGCAGCCCAGACAGGGCCAAAAACATTCAGTACTTC. Translation: CASSPDRAKNIQYF.

This clone was detected only a few times. The chain uses TRBV5-1 and TRBJ1-1; D is perhaps TRBD1 (5 bases). CDR1 and CDR2 from the germline V gene are SGHRS and YFSETQ. Trimming removed 1 base from V and 4 bases from J, with 11 bases in between. This CDR3 comprises 14 residues. The CDR3 DNA reads as TGCGCCAGCAGCTTGACAGGTATCTCCACTGAAGCTTTCTTT. Translated, it gives CASSLTGISTEAFF. Full variable domain (outside the CDR3, taken from reference TRBV5-1 and TRBJ1-1): KAGVTQTPRYLIKTRGQQVTLSCSPISGHRSVSWYQQTPGQGLQFLFEYFSETQRNKGNFPGRFSGRQFSNSRSEMNVSTLELGDSALYLCASSLTGISTEAFFGQGTRLTVV.

V usage is TRBV6-5 and J usage is TRBJ2-2; 9 nucleotides match TRBD1. Germline CDR1 reads MNHEY; CDR2 reads SVGAGI. After removal of 2 bases from V and 6 bases from J, the junction contained 1 base not matched to a gene. This CDR3 region has 14 residues. The CDR3 loop is CASSYDRGAGELFF. CDR3 coding DNA: TGTGCCAGCAGTTACGACAGGGGGGCCGGGGAGCTGTTTTTT.

The chain is built from TRBV5-5 and TRBJ1-4; no clear D. Deletions cut 2 bases from V and 4 bases from J, with 15 bases between. The CDR3 is 16 amino acids. Germline CDR1 and CDR2: SGHKS and YYEKEE (reference sequence). The CDR3 reads CASSFRPRGNNEKLFF. The CDR3 DNA reads as TGTGCCAGCAGCTTCCGGCCCCGGGGAAATAATGAAAAACTGTTTTTT. The complete variable domain, with remaining parts taken from reference TRBV5-5 and TRBJ1-4, reads DAGVTQSPTHLIKTRGQQVTLRCSPISGHKSVSWYQQVLGQGPQFIFQYYEKEERGRGNFPDRFSARQFPNYSSELNVNALLLGDSALYLCASSFRPRGNNEKLFFGSGTQLSVL.

The V gene is TRBV9, the J gene TRBJ2-1; TRBD1 matches at 9 bases. With V trimmed by 2 bases and J by 9 bases, 12 bases remained unmatched. Germline V CDR1 and CDR2: SGDLS, YYNGEE. There are 16 residues in the CDR3. In nucleotides, the CDR3 is TGTGCCAGCAGCGTGGATTGGGGACAGGGTATTAGTGAGCAGTTCTTC. Its translation: CASSVDWGQGISEQFF.

The chain joins TRBV5-1 to TRBJ1-1; 7 bases are shared with TRBD1. CDR1 is SGHRS, CDR2 YFSETQ, per germline. There are 13 residues in the CDR3. J was trimmed by 3 bases and V by 2 bases; bases with no gene match: 1. CDR3: CASSFQGDTEAFF. The CDR3 bases are TGCGCCAGCAGCTTCCAGGGGGACACTGAAGCTTTCTTT.

This sequence joins TRBV5-1 and TRBJ2-7; unclear D gene. Germline assignment: CDR1 SGHRS and CDR2 YFSETQ. CDR3 size: 12 residues. The germline V and J ends were trimmed by 4 bases and 2 bases, with 7 bases remaining between them. CDR3 DNA sequence: TGCGCCAGCAGCCGAGACACCTACGAGCAGTACTTC. Residues: CASSRDTYEQYF.